The 15 T cell receptor beta chains below were found in one sample sequenced in a study of blood T cells in healthy people across ages. Through a sample-barcoded 5' primer and a J-beta primer mix, a second PCR was run for about 6 to 11 cycles. Each CDR3 protein gets one entry after TCRdb re-called the 5' RACE reads with MiXCR. The sample yields 800,000 to 1,300,000 distinct CDR3 sequences, around 25% seen once. The sample was also reused in another study, on T cells of mothers and their children.

The specimen sequenced was blood. These receptors were obtained from a girl aged 2-15 years in good health.

The gene calls are TRBV27 and TRBJ2-2, with TRBD2 matching over 7 bases. With V trimmed by 2 bases and J by 7 bases, 4 bases remained unmatched. The CDR3 covers 14 residues. From germline, CDR1 is MNHEY and CDR2 SMNVEV (reference sequence). The CDR3 bases are TGTGCCAGCAGTTTAACGGGGGGAGGCGGGGAGCTGTTTTTT. This gives the protein CASSLTGGGGELFF.

The genes are TRBV28 and TRBJ1-6; D is perhaps TRBD1 (6 bases). Trimming pared 5 bases from V and 7 bases from J, leaving 15 bases between. This CDR3 is 15 amino acids long. Germline V gene data show CDR1 as MDHEN and CDR2 as SYDVKM. The CDR3 sequence: CASSPLQGDNSPLHF. The CDR3 coding sequence is TGTGCCAGCAGTCCCTTACAGGGAGACAATTCACCCCTCCACTTT. The full variable domain, its missing parts supplied by reference TRBV28 and TRBJ1-6, is DVKVTQSSRYLVKRTGEKVFLECVQDMDHENMFWYRQDPGLGLRLIYFSYDVKMKEKGDIPEGYSVSREKKERFSLILESASTNQTSMYLCASSPLQGDNSPLHFGNGTRLTVT.

This clonotype turned up a few times. The V gene is TRBV4-3, the J gene TRBJ2-1; 10 bases agree with TRBD2. The CDR3 length is 16 residues. V was clipped by 3 bases and J by 4 bases; unmatched bases: 6. The germline V gene has CDR1 LGHNA and CDR2 YSLEER. CDR3 DNA: TGCGCCAGCAGCCAGCTAATGACTAGCGGGTACAATGAGCAGTTCTTC. Translating it yields CASSQLMTSGYNEQFF.

The chain carries TRBV7-9 and TRBJ2-4; TRBD1 matches at 9 bases. V was pared by 2 bases and J by 5 bases, with 1 base of the junction left unmatched. The CDR3 sequence is 14 residues long. Germline loops: CDR1 SEHNR, CDR2 FQNEAQ (reference sequence). Written as DNA, the CDR3 is TGTGCCAGCAGCTTAACAGGGGGCGAAAACATTCAGTACTTC. Its translation is CASSLTGGENIQYF.

This chain joins TRBV7-6 and TRBJ2-5, with 7 bases identical to TRBD2. The CDR3 totals 15 residues. The junction had 7 bases not matched to a gene; V was cut back by 4 bases and J by 2 bases. CDR1 and CDR2 from the germline V gene are SGHVS and FNYEAQ. CDR3 in amino acids: CASSSGGLEQETQYF. Written as DNA, the CDR3 is TGTGCCAGCAGCTCGGGAGGACTAGAACAAGAGACCCAGTACTTC.

This clonotype was picked up a small number of times. The chain joins TRBV4-1 to TRBJ2-7; maybe TRBD2 (7 bases). Trimming pared 1 base from V and 2 bases from J, leaving 12 bases between. Germline V gene lookup returns CDR1 MGHRA and CDR2 YSYEKL. The CDR3 contains 15 residues. The CDR3 reads CASSQVGGQTYEQYF. The CDR3, as DNA: TGCGCCAGCAGCCAAGTGGGGGGGCAGACCTACGAGCAGTACTTC.

This sequence joins TRBV5-1 and TRBJ2-3; 7 positions match TRBD1. Trimming cost V 6 bases and J 5 bases; bases outside gene matches: 9. Germline V lookup: CDR1 SGHRS, CDR2 YFSETQ. The CDR3 loop spans 14 amino acids. In DNA, the CDR3 is TGCGCCAGCAAAGGACAGGTAGCAGAAGATACGCAGTATTTT. Its translation: CASKGQVAEDTQYF.

The chain employs TRBV11-2 and TRBJ2-5; 7 nucleotides line up with TRBD1. CDR1 is SGHAT and CDR2 is FQNNGV in the germline V gene. V shed 0 bases, J shed 4 bases, and the junction held 11 bases outside the gene matches. The length of the CDR3 is 17 residues. The CDR3 reads CASSLDLLNRDRETQYF. In nucleotides, the CDR3 is TGTGCCAGCAGCTTAGATCTTTTGAACCGGGACAGAGAGACCCAGTACTTC.

This clonotype was observed a few times. The V and J genes are TRBV4-1 and TRBJ2-7, with TRBD2 matching over 12 bases. The better agreement between TRBJ2-1 and the DNA end casts doubt on the J call. There are 16 residues in the CDR3. Germline V lookup: CDR1 MGHRA, CDR2 YSYEKL. CDR3 in amino acids: CASSHQSTSGGNEQFF. The CDR3, as DNA: TGCGCCAGCAGCCACCAATCGACTAGCGGGGGCAATGAGCAGTTCTTC.

This clonotype was counted between two and nine times. The chain recombines TRBV28 with TRBJ1-4; D not resolved. Germline V lookup: CDR1 MDHEN, CDR2 SYDVKM. Trimming cost V 7 bases and J 6 bases, with 15 bases left between them. This CDR3 has 14 residues. The CDR3 here is CASTPEQSHEKLFF. The CDR3 DNA is TGTGCCAGCACCCCCGAGCAAAGCCATGAAAAACTGTTTTTT.

This clonotype occurred once. The chain is built from TRBV9 and TRBJ1-2, with 7 nucleotides matching TRBD1. There are 15 residues in the CDR3. With 0 bases clipped from V and 2 bases from J, the junction kept 4 bases outside the gene matches. CDR1 is SGDLS, CDR2 YYNGEE, per germline. This chain's CDR3 is CASSVARDRNYGYTF. The CDR3 coding sequence is TGTGCCAGCAGCGTAGCTAGGGACAGAAACTATGGCTACACCTTC.

The V and J genes are TRBV29-1 and TRBJ2-5, with D possibly being TRBD1 or TRBD2 (5 bases each). Germline V gene lookup returns CDR1 SQVTM and CDR2 ANQGSEA. The CDR3 has 14 residues. The ends were cut back, 2 bases at V and 4 bases at J, with 14 bases in the middle. This CDR3 is CSVERGVARETQYF. CDR3 nucleotides: TGCAGCGTTGAAAGGGGAGTGGCGAGAGAGACCCAGTACTTC.

The table lists this clonotype with a few counts. This sequence joins TRBV29-1 and TRBJ2-7, with TRBD1 matching over 7 bases. Trimming took 4 bases from V and 3 from J; bases not matched to a gene: 9. The CDR3 has 14 amino acids. CDR1 and CDR2 (germline): SQVTM, ANQGSEA. The CDR3 here is CSVGPTGNGYEQYF. CDR3 sequence (DNA): TGCAGCGTTGGCCCGACAGGGAATGGCTACGAGCAGTACTTC.

The chain combines TRBV6-1 with TRBJ2-1; 8 positions agree with TRBD2. Trimming took 0 bases from V and 0 from J; bases not matched to a gene: 10. The CDR3 is 19 residues long. Germline CDR1 reads MNHNS; CDR2 reads SASEGT. CDR3 DNA sequence: TGTGCCAGCAGTGAAGCCCTGCTAGCGGGCGCTAGCTCCTACAATGAGCAGTTCTTC. This encodes CASSEALLAGASSYNEQFF.

This sequence joins TRBV12-5 and TRBJ1-4, with 8 bases lining up with TRBD1. The J segment lost 8 bases and the V segment lost 5 bases, leaving 7 bases of the junction unmatched. Per the germline V gene, CDR1 is LGHNT and CDR2 is FRNRAP. The CDR3 has 14 amino acids. As DNA, the CDR3 is TGTGCTAGTGGTCTGCAGGGGGCGGGGGAAAAACTGTTTTTT. This codes for CASGLQGAGEKLFF.